Sequencing of this TCR beta chain was carried out in a study of OX40 agonist ivuxolimab in advanced cancers. The assay was immunoSEQ multiplex PCR, and TCRdb's table has in-frame clones only and misses some. The table shows 20,000 to 30,000 clones, with just over 90% occurring only once. The length of the CDR3 is 14 residues. The V gene lost 5 bases and the J gene lost 2 bases, with 11 bases spanning the gap. Germline CDR1 LGHNA, CDR2 YSLEER. This chain connects TRBV4-3 to TRBJ2-3, with a tentative D call TRBD1 (5 bases). Sequenced material: CD4+ or CD8+ T cells sorted from blood, taken in a trial of the OX40 agonist ivuxolimab. The sequence came from an adult with an advanced solid tumor such as melanoma, head and neck, liver or kidney cancer. The CDR3 spells CASSNRQNTDTQYF. The CDR3 coding sequence is TGCGCCAGCAGCAACAGACAGAACACAGATACGCAGTATTTT.